These T cell receptor beta chains were read from a single sample in a study of shared clonotypes between healthy human individuals. Assay: immunoSEQ multiplex PCR; the TCRdb copy retains only in-frame clones and omits some. The data contain 780,000 or so clones, just under 75% of them singletons. The sequenced sample was memory CD4+ T cells sorted from blood. The origin of the receptors is a young woman in good health. The conserved cysteine and the conserved F or W are not part of the CDR3 here. Not all rows give a size; the values are once, few, many and, for expanded clones, a class.

>.|TRBJ1-2|TRBV20-1|9
SARTGYGYT
>.|TRBJ2-5|TRBV10-3|13
AISSRGKDQETQY
>once|TRBJ2-3|TRBV4-1|15
ASSLGGLAGDQDTQY
>.|TRBJ1-1|TRBV29-1|10
SVRGVNTEAF
>.|TRBJ2-7|TRBV28|14
ASSFLRTSGRDEQY
>.|TRBJ2-5|TRBV25-1|12
ASRGSSGQETQY
>.|TRBJ2-7|TRBV5-1|13
ASSLHGGQRYEQY
>once|TRBJ2-5|TRBV5-4|11
ASRQGTQETQY
>.|TRBJ1-5|TRBV18|11
ASQGTGDQPQH
>.|TRBJ2-5|TRBV4-1|15
ASSQEVWETGKETQY
>.|TRBJ2-1|TRBV9|15
ASSVVEGIPSYNEQF
>.|TRBJ1-3|TRBV28|12
ASSDRVRANTIY
>.|TRBJ1-3|TRBV7-9|12
ASATGGFGNTIY
>.|TRBJ2-2|TRBV7-3|13
ASSSTGAPGGELF
>.|TRBJ1-1|TRBV6-4|13
ASSSSPEGATEAF
>.|TRBJ1-2|TRBV28|10
APPQGAGGYT
>.|TRBJ1-5|TRBV28|14
ASREQGSSGNQPQH
>.|TRBJ1-1|TRBV30|11
AWNRGEDTEAF
>.|TRBJ1-2|TRBV7-9|11
ASSSQGENGYT
>.|TRBJ2-3|TRBV18|13
ASSPFSGSTDTQY
>.|TRBJ1-2|TRBV27|14
ASSPDRGQANYGYT
>.|TRBJ2-2|TRBV7-6|14
ASSQRTSANTGELF